This TCR beta chain was recorded in a study of blood T cell repertoires in COVID-19. This CDR3 has 12 residues. Germline values: CDR1 SGHRS, CDR2 YFSETQ. The ends were cut back, 5 bases at V and 1 base at J, with 6 bases in the middle. Under the authors' procedure: Estimation of nucleated cell counts relied on the amplification of reference gene primers. Data came from immunoSEQ multiplex PCR; TCRdb stores just in-frame clones and leaves some out. Clonal size and the V and J genes are those of that table, whereas D and trimming came from the DNA. The sample holds around 260,000 clones; 75% to 90% are singletons and the top ten take roughly 10%.

The sequenced sample consisted of peripheral blood. This sequence joins TRBV5-1 and TRBJ1-2; no clear D gene. The TCR originated in a woman between 65 and 79 years old with COVID-19, enrolled during active disease. CDR3 nucleotides: TGCGCCAGCAGTGGGCTTAACTATGGCTACACCTTC. This sequence encodes CASSGLNYGYTF.